This T cell receptor (beta chain) was sequenced for a study of T cells in Graves' hyperthyroidism and ophthalmopathy. TCR beta CDR3 region amplification was performed from RNA transcripts. The HTBI primer set was used in a first-round RT-PCR of the TCR CDR3. A single record per CDR3 protein comes from TCRdb applying MiXCR to the multiplex PCR reads. This sample has hundreds of thousands of distinct CDR3 sequences; about 24% occur once, and the top ten carry roughly 10%. Source material: blood. The source of this sequence is a woman under 40 with Graves' ophthalmopathy.

The CDR3 DNA sequence: TGTGCCAGCATCCGGGGGGATGGCTATGGCTACACCTTC. Residues: CASIRGDGYGYTF. The genes are TRBV28 and TRBJ1-2, with D maybe TRBD1 (5 bases). The CDR3 has 13 amino acids. Germline V gene data show CDR1 as MDHEN and CDR2 as SYDVKM. V was trimmed by 7 bases and J by 4 bases, leaving 13 bases between them.